The rows below give T cell receptor beta chains drawn from one sample of a study of T cells in Graves' hyperthyroidism and ophthalmopathy. TCRdb passed the multiplex PCR reads through MiXCR, listing each CDR3 protein once. The sample records over 700,000 distinct CDR3 sequences, 35% being singletons. Sequencing was performed on blood. All receptors come from a woman aged 40 to 50 with Graves' hyperthyroidism. CDR3s include the opening cysteine and the closing phenylalanine or tryptophan. The D gene is left open where the match is weak. Clone size, where shown, is once, few, many, or a class for clones that have expanded.

v_gene	d_gene	abundance	j_gene	CDR3nt	CDR3aa
TRBV12-3/TRBV12-4	.	.	TRBJ1-5	TGTGCCAGCAGTCCAAGACCCGGGGCCGGGAATCAGCCCCAGCATTTT	CASSPRPGAGNQPQHF
TRBV7-9	.	many	TRBJ2-2	TGTGCCAGCAGCTCCCAGGGGTCGAACACCGGGGAGCTGTTTTTT	CASSSQGSNTGELFF
TRBV7-3	.	.	TRBJ2-1	TGTGCCAGCAGCCCACAGGGGGGGCTTGAGCAGTTCTTC	CASSPQGGLEQFF
TRBV5-8	.	many	TRBJ2-7	TGTGCCAGCAGCTTACAGGGAGGAGGTACCGAGCAGTACTTC	CASSLQGGGTEQYF
TRBV7-9	.	many	TRBJ1-2	TGTGCCAGCAGCTCAGGGGACGGCGAGGGAACTGATGGCTACACCTTC	CASSSGDGEGTDGYTF
TRBV6-5	.	.	TRBJ1-1	TGTGCCAGCAGTTTACCCGGGGGCAACACTGAAGCTTTCTTT	CASSLPGGNTEAFF
TRBV27	.	many	TRBJ1-2	TGTGCCAGCGGCGAACAGGAGTTCTATGGCTACACCTTC	CASGEQEFYGYTF
TRBV7-2	.	few	TRBJ2-6	TGTGCCAGCAGCTTAGTCGGAACGCCGTCGCAAGTCCTGACTTTC	CASSLVGTPSQVLTF
TRBV5-6	.	many	TRBJ2-7	TGTGCCAGCCATGGGGGATCCTACGAGCAGTACTTC	CASHGGSYEQYF
TRBV20-1	TRBD1	many	TRBJ1-1	TGCAGTGCTAGAGGTCGGGACAGGGTCAATGAAGCTTTCTTT	CSARGRDRVNEAFF
TRBV6-1	.	.	TRBJ1-6	TGTCAGCCGGATAGGACAGAATTTAATTCACCCCTCCACTTT	CQPDRTEFNSPLHF
TRBV7-2	.	many	TRBJ1-2	TGTGCCAGCAGCTTAGGTTGGGGAAACTATGGCTACACCTTC	CASSLGWGNYGYTF
TRBV6-5	TRBD1	.	TRBJ1-4	TGTGCCAGCTGCCGACAGGGGTGGCATAATGAAAAACTGTTTTTT	CASCRQGWHNEKLFF
TRBV12-3/TRBV12-4	TRBD2	few	TRBJ2-7	TGTGCCAGCAGTTTATCAGCGGGGGGCTCCTACGAGCAGTACTTC	CASSLSAGGSYEQYF
TRBV7-9	TRBD1	.	TRBJ1-2	TGTGCCAGCAGCAGACAGGGGGTGGACTATGGCTACACCTTC	CASSRQGVDYGYTF
TRBV20-1	.	many	TRBJ1-3	TGCAGTGCGAACTGGCTCGGAAACACCATATATTTT	CSANWLGNTIYF
TRBV7-2	.	many	TRBJ2-5	TGTGCCAGCAGCTTAGGTGCTAGCCGGGAGACCCAGTACTTC	CASSLGASRETQYF
TRBV4-3	.	.	TRBJ2-7	TGCGCCAGCAGCCAAGATCTCGCAGGGTGGACCTACGAGCAGTACTTC	CASSQDLAGWTYEQYF
TRBV7-9	.	few	TRBJ2-5	TGTGCCAGCAGCTCACCACAGGGAGAGACCCAGTACTTC	CASSSPQGETQYF
TRBV7-2	.	.	TRBJ1-2	TGTGCCAGCAGCTACTACAGGGACGGGGGCTACGGTGGCTACACCTTC	CASSYYRDGGYGGYTF
TRBV6-4	TRBD1	many	TRBJ1-2	TGTGCCAGCAGCAAGACAGGGAACGGCTATGGCTACACCTTC	CASSKTGNGYGYTF
TRBV2	TRBD1	.	TRBJ2-5	TGTGCCAGCACTCCGGGACAGGGGGTAGAGACCCAGTACTTC	CASTPGQGVETQYF
TRBV20-1	.	many	TRBJ2-5	TGCAGTGCTAGAGAGGAGGGTGAGGAGACCCAGTACTTC	CSAREEGEETQYF
TRBV6-5	.	few	TRBJ2-7	TGTGCCAGCGCCAGGGACTCCCCCTACGAGCAGTACTTC	CASARDSPYEQYF
TRBV20-1	.	many	TRBJ1-1	TGCAGTGCTAGAGGGCGTACTCGAGGGAACACTGAAGCTTTCTTT	CSARGRTRGNTEAFF
TRBV7-2	TRBD1	many	TRBJ1-4	TGTGCCAGCAGCCCGTCCGGGACAGGGGAACAAAAACTGTTTTTT	CASSPSGTGEQKLFF
TRBV28	TRBD2	.	TRBJ2-2	TGTGCCAGCAGTTCCTACTCTAGCGGGAGTATCGACACCGGGGAGCTGTTTTTT	CASSSYSSGSIDTGELFF
TRBV15	TRBD1	few	TRBJ1-2	TGTGCCACCAGCAGAGGGACAGGGGAGTACTATGGCTACACCTTC	CATSRGTGEYYGYTF
TRBV20-1	.	many	TRBJ1-5	TGCAGTGCCGGAGGGGGGGTTCAGCCCCAGCATTTT	CSAGGGVQPQHF
TRBV6-5	TRBD1	.	TRBJ1-6	TGTGCCAGCAGTTTGACAGGGGGCTCCTATAATTCACCCCTCCACTTT	CASSLTGGSYNSPLHF
TRBV19	.	.	TRBJ2-5	TGTGCCAGTAGTATAGTTACGGGTCAGGAGACCCAGTACTTC	CASSIVTGQETQYF
TRBV11-1	TRBD1	.	TRBJ1-3	TGTGCCAGCAGCTTTACAGGGGGAGCTGGAAACACCATATATTTT	CASSFTGGAGNTIYF
TRBV7-9	TRBD2	.	TRBJ2-5	TGTGCCAGCAGCGGCAGAAATCTAGCGGGGGCCCAAGGGACCCAGTACTTC	CASSGRNLAGAQGTQYF
TRBV7-2	.	many	TRBJ2-5	TGTGCCAGCAGCTTGCAGGGGCTAAAAGAGACCCAGTACTTC	CASSLQGLKETQYF
TRBV7-2	.	.	TRBJ1-1	TGTGCCAGCAGCCCACAGAACCTGAACACTGAAGCTTTCTTT	CASSPQNLNTEAFF
TRBV5-1	.	many	TRBJ2-7	TGCGCCAGCAGCTTGTCTGGTCACGTCAACGAGCAGTACTTC	CASSLSGHVNEQYF
TRBV20-1	.	.	TRBJ2-3	TGCAGTGCCGTCGTCGCCGGCCACACTCACACAGATACGCAGTATTTT	CSAVVAGHTHTDTQYF
TRBV2	.	many	TRBJ2-5	TGTGCCAGCAGTGTTTCCCGGGAGACCCAGTACTTC	CASSVSRETQYF
TRBV29-1	TRBD1	.	TRBJ1-2	TGCAGCGCCAGGACAGGGCAGGACTATGGCTACACCTTC	CSARTGQDYGYTF
TRBV20-1	.	.	TRBJ1-1	TGCAGCGCCTCCCCAGGGAATTTCGCTGAAGCTTTCTTT	CSASPGNFAEAFF
TRBV6-5	.	.	TRBJ1-5	TGTGCCAGCAGTGCAAGCAAAAGGGGGAGCAATCAGCCCCAGCATTTT	CASSASKRGSNQPQHF
TRBV20-1	.	many	TRBJ1-1	TGCAGTGCTAGAGATGGGTTGGCTGGTGCAGCTTTCTTT	CSARDGLAGAAFF
TRBV19	.	many	TRBJ1-2	TGTGCCAGTAGTTGGGTACACCTCTTGGATTTAGAACGGGGCTACACCTTC	CASSWVHLLDLERGYTF
TRBV20-1	.	few	TRBJ1-4	TGCAGTGCTAGAGATCCCGCGACAGGAGTAATTGAAAAACTGTTTTTT	CSARDPATGVIEKLFF
TRBV19	TRBD1	many	TRBJ1-5	TGTGCCAGTAGTAAATCGGACAGGGTCGATCAGCCCCAGCATTTT	CASSKSDRVDQPQHF
TRBV20-1	.	.	TRBJ1-1	TGCAGTGCTAGAGTCGGCGATATGAACACTGAAGCTTCCTTT	CSARVGDMNTEASF
TRBV7-2	.	few	TRBJ1-2	TGTGCCAGCAGCTTAGATCCGACAGGTCTTCGGACGCTTGGCTACACCTTC	CASSLDPTGLRTLGYTF
TRBV7-2	.	many	TRBJ1-3	TGTGCCAGCAGCCCGGCTGGAAACACCATATATTTT	CASSPAGNTIYF
TRBV20-1	.	once	TRBJ1-3	TGCAGTGCTAGCGGGACACCCGGAAACACCATATATTTT	CSASGTPGNTIYF
TRBV7-8	.	many	TRBJ1-2	TGTGCCAGCAGCTTTAGGAGAGACTATGGCTACACCTTC	CASSFRRDYGYTF